The rows below give T cell receptor beta chains drawn from one sample of a study of response to subunit inactivated influenza vaccine. From the RT-PCR reads, TCRdb called clonotypes with MiXCR, one entry per CDR3 protein. The sample records 500,000 to 600,000 distinct CDR3 sequences, 14% being singletons. Sequencing was performed on PBMCs from blood, taken about 11 days after vaccination. These receptors originate from a man aged 45-65 years who received an inactivated influenza vaccine. The CDR3 runs from the conserved cysteine through the conserved F or W. The D gene is left open where the match is weak. The size field is filled for only some rows; it gives once, few, many or a size class.

j_call clone_size v_call d_call cdr3_nt cdr3_aa
TRBJ2-1 NA TRBV18 NA TGTGCCAGCTCAACTCAGCGTGATTCCTACAATGAGCAGTTCTTC CASSTQRDSYNEQFF
TRBJ1-6 few TRBV20-1 NA TGCAGTGCTAGAGCTCCGGAGGGGGGCAGCGGTTCACCCCTCCACTTT CSARAPEGGSGSPLHF
TRBJ2-7 few TRBV5-1 TRBD2 TGCGCCAGCAGCTTGACTAGCGGGAGTAACGAGCAGTACTTC CASSLTSGSNEQYF
TRBJ2-5 many TRBV7-2 TRBD1 TGTGCCAGCAGCAGGGACAGAAAAGAGACCCAGTACTTC CASSRDRKETQYF
TRBJ2-5 few TRBV4-2 TRBD2 TGTGCCAGCAGCCACCCGAGGACTAGCGGGGGGAAAGAGACCCAGTACTTC CASSHPRTSGGKETQYF
TRBJ2-1 NA TRBV9 NA TGTGCCAGCAGCGTAGGTTGGGCTTCCTACAATGAGCAGTTCTTC CASSVGWASYNEQFF
TRBJ2-7 few TRBV12-3/TRBV12-4 NA TGTGCCAGCAGGCCCACAGGCCTATCCTACGAGCAGTACTTC CASRPTGLSYEQYF
TRBJ2-7 many TRBV7-6 TRBD1 TGTGCCAGCAGCTTAGAACCCCCGACAGGGGGGCAAGGGGAGCAGTACTTC CASSLEPPTGGQGEQYF
TRBJ2-7 few TRBV5-5 NA TGTGCCAGCAGCCAACAGCCAGGGCCCCCCTACGAGCAGTACTTC CASSQQPGPPYEQYF
TRBJ2-2 few TRBV25-1 NA TGTGCCAGCAGTCCCCCGGGGGATCTCACCGGGGAGCTGTTTTTT CASSPPGDLTGELFF
TRBJ2-4 NA TRBV2 NA TGTGCCAGCAGTGATAGACACTCAAACATTCAGTACTTC CASSDRHSNIQYF
TRBJ2-1 NA TRBV5-1 TRBD1 TGCGCCAGCAGCTTGGAGCCTCGGGACAGGGCCAATGAGCAGTTCTTC CASSLEPRDRANEQFF
TRBJ2-2 NA TRBV27 TRBD1 TGTGCCAGCAGATTTTCAGACAGGGGGGTCTTGGGCACCGGGGAGCTGTTTTTT CASRFSDRGVLGTGELFF
TRBJ2-1 many TRBV7-2 TRBD2 TGTGCCAGCAGCTTACAGGCTTCGGCTAGCGGGAGGAATGAGCAGTTCTTC CASSLQASASGRNEQFF
TRBJ2-7 few TRBV28 NA TGTGCCAGCAGTTTGGCGAGAGATACCTACGAGCAGTACTTC CASSLARDTYEQYF
TRBJ2-3 few TRBV5-1 TRBD1 TGCGCCAGCAGCTTGATGAGCGGGACAGGGGGCACAGATACGCAGTATTTT CASSLMSGTGGTDTQYF
TRBJ2-3 NA TRBV5-1 NA TGCGCCAGCAGCTTGTCGTACGGGAGTAGCACAGATACGCAGTATTTT CASSLSYGSSTDTQYF
TRBJ1-1 few TRBV12-3/TRBV12-4 NA TGTGCCAGCAGTTTTGCGACAGGCTCTCAAGCTTTCTTT CASSFATGSQAFF
TRBJ1-2 few TRBV30 NA TGTGCCTGGAGAGGACCGGGTCACCCAGCGGGCTACACCTTC CAWRGPGHPAGYTF
TRBJ2-2 NA TRBV6-2/TRBV6-3 NA TGTGCCAGCAGTGCCCCGGCCCCGAACACCGGGGAGCTGTTTTTT CASSAPAPNTGELFF
TRBJ2-7 NA TRBV5-6 NA TGTGCCAGCAGCCCAGGGACAGATTCACTAGCCTTGATCCCCTGCGAGCAGTACTTC CASSPGTDSLALIPCEQYF
TRBJ2-1 NA TRBV4-1 TRBD2 TGCGCCAGCAGCCCCGAGGGACTAGCTCCCCACAATGAGCAGTTCTTC CASSPEGLAPHNEQFF
TRBJ2-5 NA TRBV5-1 NA TGCGCCAGCAGCTCCGGACCGCTGGAGACCCAGTACTTC CASSSGPLETQYF
TRBJ2-7 many TRBV28 TRBD1 TGTGCCAGCAGTTTAGACAGGGGCGAGCAGTACTTC CASSLDRGEQYF
TRBJ2-3 NA TRBV7-2 NA TGTGCCAGCAGCTTGAGGCCGAGCACAGATACGCAGTATTTT CASSLRPSTDTQYF
TRBJ2-7 NA TRBV29-1 NA TGCAGCGTTGAAGATCGAGGGGGAATACGCTACGAGCAGTACTTC CSVEDRGGIRYEQYF
TRBJ2-4 many TRBV14 NA TGTGCCAGCAGCCAAGAGGTAGCGCGGACCAAAAACATTCAGTACTTC CASSQEVARTKNIQYF
TRBJ1-1 NA TRBV9 NA TGTGCCAGCAGTCAGGGTGGAGGAGAAACTGAAGCTTTCTTT CASSQGGGETEAFF
TRBJ1-1 NA TRBV7-3 NA TGTGCCAGCAGCTTTTCAGGGTTCGCTGAAGCTTTCTTT CASSFSGFAEAFF
TRBJ2-7 NA TRBV7-9 NA TGTGCCAGCAGCACGTCCCTTAACTCCTACGAGCAGTACTTC CASSTSLNSYEQYF
TRBJ1-1 few TRBV18 NA TGTGCCAGCTCACCCGACAGAATTCACGTTAGTAACACTGAAGCTTTCTTT CASSPDRIHVSNTEAFF
TRBJ2-1 NA TRBV14 NA TGTGCCAGCAGCCATGGGTACGCGGGAGAGCAGTTCTTC CASSHGYAGEQFF
TRBJ2-7 few TRBV7-3 TRBD1 TGTGCCAGCAGCTTCACCGGGACAGACGGCTCCTACGAGCAGTACTTC CASSFTGTDGSYEQYF
TRBJ2-1 NA TRBV4-2 NA TGTGCCAGCAGCCTCTTAGAAATTCGGAACAATGAGCAGTTCTTC CASSLLEIRNNEQFF
TRBJ2-7 many TRBV5-6 TRBD2 TGTGCCAGCAGCTTGCCAGGCGGGAGGGCCGACGAGCAGTACTTC CASSLPGGRADEQYF
TRBJ2-1 many TRBV29-1 NA TGCAGCGTTGGGGGAAAGGGGACAAATGAGCAGTTCTTC CSVGGKGTNEQFF
TRBJ1-1 few TRBV4-2 TRBD1 TGTGCCAGCTGCACTGGGACAGCGAACACTGAAGCTTTCTTT CASCTGTANTEAFF
TRBJ1-2 few TRBV27 NA TGTGCCAGCAGTTTATCGCGTAGGGCTCCTGGCTACACCTTC CASSLSRRAPGYTF
TRBJ2-6 few TRBV4-3 NA TGCGCCAGCAGCCTCCTCACTGGGGCCAACGTCCTGACTTTC CASSLLTGANVLTF
TRBJ2-2 NA TRBV12-3/TRBV12-4 NA TGTGCCAGCAGTTTATGGCGAACCGGGGAGCTGTTTTTT CASSLWRTGELFF
TRBJ2-3 few TRBV18 NA TGTGCCAGCAGGACAAGAGCACCAGATACGCAGTATTTT CASRTRAPDTQYF
TRBJ2-3 NA TRBV12-3/TRBV12-4 TRBD2 TGTGCCAGCAGGGGACTAGCGGGAGGGATTGATACGCAGTATTTT CASRGLAGGIDTQYF
TRBJ1-1 few TRBV5-1 TRBD1 TGCGCCAGCAGCTTTCGGACAGGGATGAACACTGAAGCTTTCTTT CASSFRTGMNTEAFF
TRBJ2-3 NA TRBV28 TRBD1 TGTGCCAGCAGTTTAGCCCGCGGGACAGGGACAGATACGCAGTATTTT CASSLARGTGTDTQYF
TRBJ2-5 many TRBV2 TRBD1 TGTGCCAGCAGTGGGGACAGGGCCTACCAAGAGACCCAGTACTTC CASSGDRAYQETQYF
TRBJ2-5 once TRBV12-3/TRBV12-4 NA TGTGCCAGCAGTTGGGACTGGCAAGAGACCCAGTACTTC CASSWDWQETQYF
TRBJ2-1 NA TRBV7-2 NA TGTGCCAGCAGCCCTAGCCGGGTCTCGGTGTTCTTC CASSPSRVSVFF
TRBJ2-6 NA TRBV28 TRBD1 TGTGCCAGCAGATCTCGCCGGGACAGCGTTAGCTCTGGGGCCAACGTCCTGACTTTC CASRSRRDSVSSGANVLTF
TRBJ1-6 few TRBV28 TRBD1 TGTGCCAGCAGTTTCCGGGACAGGGGTGATAATTCACCCCTCCACTTT CASSFRDRGDNSPLHF
TRBJ2-3 few TRBV18 TRBD2 TGTGCCAGCTCTTCGGGACTAGCGGGAAAGGCTACGCAGTATTTT CASSSGLAGKATQYF
TRBJ2-5 NA TRBV5-1 NA TGCGCCAGCAGCTTGGATCTATCGGAGACCCAGTACTTC CASSLDLSETQYF
TRBJ2-5 few TRBV5-1 NA TGCGCCAGCAGCTTGGGCAGGGACGAGACCCAGTACTTC CASSLGRDETQYF
TRBJ2-2 many TRBV5-1 TRBD2 TGCGCCAGCAGCTTGAGCGGGGGTTACACCGGGGAGCTGTTTTTT CASSLSGGYTGELFF
TRBJ2-1 many TRBV6-5 NA TGTGCCAGCAGTTACTCACCCCTTTCGGGAGTATACAATGAGCAGTTCTTC CASSYSPLSGVYNEQFF
TRBJ2-6 NA TRBV28 NA TGTGCCAGCAGTCTCTCCGGTACTGGGGCCAACGTCCTGACTTTC CASSLSGTGANVLTF
TRBJ2-3 many TRBV5-6 NA TGTGCCAGCAGTTTATTGCGGGGCACAGATACGCAGTATTTT CASSLLRGTDTQYF
TRBJ2-6 few TRBV12-3/TRBV12-4 NA TGTGCCAGCAGTCCCCGTCGAGGCGGGGCCAACGTCCTGACTTTC CASSPRRGGANVLTF
TRBJ2-1 few TRBV7-2 NA TGTGCCAGCAGCCGGGACATCAATGAGCAGTTCTTC CASSRDINEQFF
TRBJ2-3 few TRBV5-1 TRBD1 TGCGCCAGCAGCTCCTCCGGGACAGCAACTAGCACAGATACGCAGTATTTT CASSSSGTATSTDTQYF